This T cell receptor beta chain is drawn from a study of blood T cell repertoires in COVID-19. Study as a whole: The cDNA or gDNA used as material had been derived from T cells, B-cell-depleted T cells, or PBMCs.

Here immunoSEQ multiplex PCR was the method, and the copy in TCRdb shows in-frame clones only, minus some. The sample contains some 240,000 clones, approximately 85% of which appear only once. Contact with a PCR-confirmed or clinician-diagnosed COVID-19 case occurred within 2 weeks of entry. This CDR3 contains 12 residues. Trimming shortened V by 7 bases and J by 5 bases, and 9 bases separated the two germline ends. This clonotype originated in a woman aged 45-59 years who had been exposed to COVID-19. The chain is built from TRBV12-3 or TRBV12-4 and TRBJ2-4; perhaps TRBD2 as D (5 bases). The source material was PBMCs or T cells enriched from blood (not recorded which). The CDR3, as DNA: TGTGCCAGCACCCAGGAGGAAAACATTCAGTACTTC. This codes for CASTQEENIQYF.